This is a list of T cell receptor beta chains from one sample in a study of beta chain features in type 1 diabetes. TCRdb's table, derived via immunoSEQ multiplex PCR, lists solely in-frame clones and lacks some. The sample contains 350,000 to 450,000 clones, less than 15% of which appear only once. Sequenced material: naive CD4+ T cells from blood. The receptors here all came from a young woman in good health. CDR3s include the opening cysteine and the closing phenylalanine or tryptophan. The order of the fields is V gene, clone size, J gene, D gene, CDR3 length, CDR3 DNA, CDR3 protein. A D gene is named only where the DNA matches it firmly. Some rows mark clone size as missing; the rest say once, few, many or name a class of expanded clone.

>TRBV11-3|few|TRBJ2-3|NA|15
TGTGCCAGCAGCCCGACGGACGAGGGGGCAGATACGCAGTATTTT
CASSPTDEGADTQYF
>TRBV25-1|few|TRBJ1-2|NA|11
TGTGCCAGCTCATCAGGGGCCGGCTACACCTTC
CASSSGAGYTF
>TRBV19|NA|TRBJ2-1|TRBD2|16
TGTGCCAGTAGTATCGACCCTAGCGGGGGCTTCGGGGAGCAGTTCTTC
CASSIDPSGGFGEQFF
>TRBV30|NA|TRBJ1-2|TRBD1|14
TGTGCCTGGAGCACGGGACAGGGCATCTATGGCTACACCTTC
CAWSTGQGIYGYTF
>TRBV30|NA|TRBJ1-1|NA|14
TGTGCCTGGAATCGTTGGGCTTCGAACACTGAAGCTTTCTTT
CAWNRWASNTEAFF
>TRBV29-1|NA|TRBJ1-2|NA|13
TGCAGCGCCCCGGGGGGTCGCAACTATGGCTACACCTTC
CSAPGGRNYGYTF
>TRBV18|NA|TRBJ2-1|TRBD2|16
TGTGCCAGCTCACAACCGGGACTAGCGGGTTACAATGAGCAGTTCTTC
CASSQPGLAGYNEQFF
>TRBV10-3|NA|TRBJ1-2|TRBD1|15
TGTGCCATCAGGGGACAGCCCCCCGGCGTCTCTGGCTACACCTTC
CAIRGQPPGVSGYTF
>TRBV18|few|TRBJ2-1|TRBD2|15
TGTGCCAGCTCACAAACTAGCGGGAGTTCTAATGAGCAGTTCTTC
CASSQTSGSSNEQFF
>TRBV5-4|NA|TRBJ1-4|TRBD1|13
TGTGCCAGCAGCTTGGTCCAGGGGGGCCCTAAGTTTTTT
CASSLVQGGPKFF
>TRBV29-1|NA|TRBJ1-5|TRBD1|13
TGCAGCGTTGAGACAGGGGTGGAGCAGCCCCAGCATTTT
CSVETGVEQPQHF
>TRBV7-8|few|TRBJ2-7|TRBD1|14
TGTGCCAGCAAATCCGGGACAGGGGGCTACGAGCAGTACTTC
CASKSGTGGYEQYF
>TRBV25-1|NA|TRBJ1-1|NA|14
TGTGCCAGCAGCGTCCTTACAGGGAACACTGAAGCTTTCTTT
CASSVLTGNTEAFF
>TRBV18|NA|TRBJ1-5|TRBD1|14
TGTGCCAGCTCCGGGACAGTTAGCAATCAGCCCCAGCATTTT
CASSGTVSNQPQHF
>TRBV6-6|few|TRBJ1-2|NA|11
TGTGCCAGCAGTCACCGAGTTCGCTACACCTTC
CASSHRVRYTF
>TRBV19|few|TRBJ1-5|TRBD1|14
TGTGCCAGTAGTTTTGGACAGGGCAATCAGCCCCAGCATTTT
CASSFGQGNQPQHF
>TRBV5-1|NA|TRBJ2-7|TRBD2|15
TGCGCCAGCAGCCCCGGACTAGCGGGAGTATACGAGCAGTACTTC
CASSPGLAGVYEQYF
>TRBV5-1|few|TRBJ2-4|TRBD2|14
TGCGCCAGCAGCTCGGGAAGCGGGACGAACATTCAGTACTTC
CASSSGSGTNIQYF
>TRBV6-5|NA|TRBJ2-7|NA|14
TGTGCCAGCAGCCCCCCAGGGGTGGGGTACGAGCAGTACTTC
CASSPPGVGYEQYF
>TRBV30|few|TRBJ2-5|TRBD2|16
TGTGCCTGGAGTGCCGGGACTAGCGGAGGGGGAGAGACCCAGTACTTC
CAWSAGTSGGGETQYF
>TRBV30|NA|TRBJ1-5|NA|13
TGTGCCTGGAGTGTTGGGGGAGGTCAGCCCCAGCATTTT
CAWSVGGGQPQHF
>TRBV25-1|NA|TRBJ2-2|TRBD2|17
TGTGCCAGCAGTGTTAGCGGGAGAGAACCGAACACCGGGGAGCTGTTTTTT
CASSVSGREPNTGELFF
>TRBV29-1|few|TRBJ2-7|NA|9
TGCAGTGGAGGGGACGAGCAGTACTTC
CSGGDEQYF
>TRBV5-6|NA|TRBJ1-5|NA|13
TGTGCCAGCAGCTTGGTGGCAGAACAGCCCCAGCATTTT
CASSLVAEQPQHF
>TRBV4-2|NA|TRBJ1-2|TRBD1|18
TGTGCCAGCAGCCAAGTTGGGACAGGGACCGCTAAGAGGGATGGCTACACCTTC
CASSQVGTGTAKRDGYTF
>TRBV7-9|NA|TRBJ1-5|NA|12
TGTGCCAGCAGCTTCCCTGATCAGCCCCAGCATTTT
CASSFPDQPQHF
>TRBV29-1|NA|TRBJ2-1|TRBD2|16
TGCAGCGGTTCCGGGACTAGCGGGAGATCGTACAATGAGCAGTTCTTC
CSGSGTSGRSYNEQFF
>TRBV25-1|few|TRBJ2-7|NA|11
TGTGCCAGCAGTGCAAATTACGAGCAGTACTTC
CASSANYEQYF
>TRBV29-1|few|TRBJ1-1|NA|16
TGCAGCGTTGCCTATCGGACTAATCGGGGGGACGCTGAAGCTTTCTTT
CSVAYRTNRGDAEAFF
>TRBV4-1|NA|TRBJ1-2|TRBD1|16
TGCGCCAGCAGCCACCGAGGGGGACAGGGGCGGACTGGCTACACCTTC
CASSHRGGQGRTGYTF
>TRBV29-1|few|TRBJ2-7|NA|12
TGCAGCGTTTATAGCGCCTCCTACGAGCAGTACTTC
CSVYSASYEQYF
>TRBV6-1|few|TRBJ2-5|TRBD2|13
TGTGCCACCAACTTAGCGGGAGTGGAGACCCAGTACTTC
CATNLAGVETQYF
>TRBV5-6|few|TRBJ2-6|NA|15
TGTGCCAGCAGTTCACAGTTCTCTGGGGCCAACGTCCTGACTTTC
CASSSQFSGANVLTF
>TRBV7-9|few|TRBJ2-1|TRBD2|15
TGTGCCAGCAGCTTCGGGACTAGCGGTAACAATGAGCAGTTCTTC
CASSFGTSGNNEQFF
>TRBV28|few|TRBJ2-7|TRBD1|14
TGTGCCAGCAGTACGACAGGGCGCTCCTACGAGCAGTACTTC
CASSTTGRSYEQYF
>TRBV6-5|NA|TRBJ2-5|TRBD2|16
TGTGCCAGCAGTTACGGAGCGGGAGCTATACAAGAGACCCAGTACTTC
CASSYGAGAIQETQYF
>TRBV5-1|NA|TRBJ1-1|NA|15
TGCGCCAGCAGCCCCGTCGGGGTGGGGAACACTGAAGCTTTCTTT
CASSPVGVGNTEAFF
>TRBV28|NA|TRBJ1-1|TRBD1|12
TGTGCCACCAGACAGGGGTACACTGAAGCTTTCTTT
CATRQGYTEAFF
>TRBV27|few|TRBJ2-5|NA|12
TGTGCCAGCAGTTTAAGGGGAGAGACCCAGTACTTC
CASSLRGETQYF
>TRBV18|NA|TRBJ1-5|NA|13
TGTGCCAGCTCGCCCCTACCCGGGGAGCCCCAGCATTTT
CASSPLPGEPQHF
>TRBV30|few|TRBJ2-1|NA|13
TGTGCCTGGACGGGGGGCGCGCACAATGAGCAGTTCTTC
CAWTGGAHNEQFF
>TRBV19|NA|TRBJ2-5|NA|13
TGTGCCAGTAGTATTTCGTCCGGAGAGACCCAGTACTTC
CASSISSGETQYF
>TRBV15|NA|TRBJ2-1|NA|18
TGTGCCACCAGCAGAGACACCGGTCGGGACAACTACTACAATGAGCAGTTCTTC
CATSRDTGRDNYYNEQFF
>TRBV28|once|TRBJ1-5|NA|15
TGTGCCAGCAGTTGGACTGGGAATAGCAATCAGCCCCAGCATTTT
CASSWTGNSNQPQHF
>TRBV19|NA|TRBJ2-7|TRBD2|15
TGTGCCAGTAGTGTCACTAGCGGGAGTCCTCGGGAGCAGTACTTC
CASSVTSGSPREQYF
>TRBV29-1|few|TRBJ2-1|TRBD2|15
TGCAGCGCTGGGAGGGGCGGGAGCTCCTACAATGAGCAGTTCTTC
CSAGRGGSSYNEQFF
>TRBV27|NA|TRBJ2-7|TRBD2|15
TGTGCCAGCAGTTTGAAATGGCGGGAGGCCTACGAGCAGTACTTC
CASSLKWREAYEQYF
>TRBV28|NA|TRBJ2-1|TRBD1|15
TGTGCCAGCAGGGGTGGACAGGAAGGGGTCAATGAGCAGTTCTTC
CASRGGQEGVNEQFF
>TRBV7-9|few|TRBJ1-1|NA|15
TGTGCCAGCAGCACCAGGGACAAACGAAACACTGAAGCTTTCTTT
CASSTRDKRNTEAFF
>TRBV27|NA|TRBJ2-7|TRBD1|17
TGTGCCAGCAGTTTAATGGGTCTTCGGGACAGGGCTTACGAGCAGTACTTC
CASSLMGLRDRAYEQYF
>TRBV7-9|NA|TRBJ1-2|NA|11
TGTGCCAGCAGCTCCTTGTCGGGCTACACCTTC
CASSSLSGYTF
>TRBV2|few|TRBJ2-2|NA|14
TGTGCCAGCAACCTTCCGGAGGGACTGGGGGAGCTGTTTTTT
CASNLPEGLGELFF